These 19 T cell receptor beta chains were sequenced from one sample in a study of monozygotic twins with inflammatory bowel disease. TCRdb re-called the 5' RACE reads, yielding one record per CDR3 amino acid sequence without DNA. This sample carries about 200,000 distinct CDR3 sequences, with roughly 7.5% going to the ten biggest clones. The sample comprised blood. These receptors were taken from a human donor with ulcerative colitis or Crohn's disease, or a healthy co-twin of an affected twin (not recorded which).

The chain has TRBV12-3 or TRBV12-4 and TRBJ1-4. This CDR3 spans 15 amino acids. CDR3 amino acids: CASSRAGGGGEKLFF.

The chain combines TRBV15 with TRBJ1-5. This CDR3 has 13 residues. In germline, CDR1 is LNHNV, CDR2 YYDKDF (reference sequence). CDR3: CATWALFNQPQHF. The full variable domain, its missing parts supplied by reference TRBV15 and TRBJ1-5, is DAMVIQNPRYQVTQFGKPVTLSCSQTLNHNVMYWYQQKSSQAPKLLFHYYDKDFNNEADTPDNFQSRRPNTSFCFLDIRSPGLGDTAMYLCATWALFNQPQHFGDGTRLSIL.

The rearrangement uses TRBV6-1 and TRBJ1-1. Germline values: CDR1 MNHNS, CDR2 SASEGT. This CDR3 spans 15 amino acids. CDR3 in amino acids: CASSQVRQANTEAFF.

The CDR3 sequence is CASSKDTGANVLTF. The chain combines TRBV18 with TRBJ2-6; TCRdb lists TRBD1, though no DNA is available to test this call. This CDR3 is 14 amino acids long. The germline V gene encodes CDR1 KGHSH and CDR2 LQKENI. Filled out from reference TRBV18 and TRBJ2-6, the complete variable domain reads NAGVMQNPRHLVRRRGQEARLRCSPMKGHSHVYWYRQLPEEGLKFMVYLQKENIIDESGMPKERFSAEFPKEGPSILRIQQVVRGDSAAYFCASSKDTGANVLTFGAGSRLTVL.

The chain joins TRBV12-3 or TRBV12-4 to TRBJ2-7; TCRdb gives TRBD1 as the D gene, but with no DNA this cannot be confirmed. CDR3 length: 13 amino acids. The CDR3: CASSRQGLDEQYF.

The CDR3 spells CASSTDRTYLENTEAFF. The chain joins TRBV7-9 to TRBJ1-1. Germline CDR1 SEHNR, CDR2 FQNEAQ (reference sequence). The CDR3 sequence is 17 residues long.

V is TRBV4-1 and J is TRBJ2-7; the D call from TCRdb, TRBD2, cannot be confirmed without DNA. The germline CDR1 and CDR2 sequences are MGHRA and YSYEKL. The CDR3 contains 15 residues. The CDR3 spells CASSQTSGGAYEQYF.

The chain employs TRBV10-3 and TRBJ2-7; TCRdb calls TRBD1, which cannot be checked without DNA. CDR1 and CDR2 from the germline V gene are ENHRY and SYGVKD. The CDR3 has 15 amino acids. The CDR3 spells CAISAAGQASYEQYF.

This CDR3 is CASSLGTGQTEAFF. The chain employs TRBV5-1 and TRBJ1-1. CDR1 and CDR2 from the germline V gene are SGHRS and YFSETQ. This CDR3 comprises 14 residues.

This chain joins TRBV7-3 and TRBJ2-1; TCRdb gives TRBD2 as the D gene, but with no DNA this cannot be confirmed. Germline V CDR1 and CDR2: SGHTA, FQGTGA. The CDR3 covers 15 residues. This chain's CDR3 is CASSSTSGAYNEQFF.

The rearrangement joins TRBV4-2 to TRBJ1-4. CDR3 size: 16 residues. Germline V gives CDR1 LGHNA, CDR2 YNFKEQ. The CDR3 is CASSQGTATTNEKLFF.

The chain links TRBV7-2 to TRBJ1-2. CDR1 is SGHTA, CDR2 FQGNSA, per germline. The CDR3 is 13 amino acids. CDR3 sequence: CASSPTHPGGYTF.

The chain has TRBV7-3 and TRBJ2-1; TCRdb indicates TRBD2, and absent DNA this call remains unverified. From germline, CDR1 is SGHTA and CDR2 FQGTGA. This CDR3 comprises 18 residues. The CDR3 sequence is CASSAHGSGRSTYNEQFF.

This sequence joins TRBV12-3 or TRBV12-4 and TRBJ1-2. The CDR3 contains 13 residues. The CDR3 loop reads CASSKVPRYGYTF.

This rearrangement joins TRBV4-2 to TRBJ2-1. The germline V gene encodes CDR1 LGHNA and CDR2 YNFKEQ. This CDR3 spans 11 amino acids. CDR3 protein: CASSQGVEQFF.

The V call is TRBV5-1, the J call TRBJ2-1; checking the TCRdb D call of TRBD2 is not possible without DNA. The CDR3 sequence is 15 residues long. CDR1 is SGHRS and CDR2 is YFSETQ in the germline V gene. CDR3 residues: CASSSGGGTSNEQFF.

The chain employs TRBV6-5 and TRBJ2-2; TCRdb's assignment of TRBD1 cannot be checked, as there is no DNA. Germline CDR1 MNHEY, CDR2 SVGAGI. The CDR3 has 16 amino acids. The CDR3 loop reads CASSSNRGAGTGELFF.

The chain carries TRBV4-1 and TRBJ1-1; TCRdb indicates TRBD1, and absent DNA this call remains unverified. CDR1 and CDR2 (germline): MGHRA, YSYEKL. The CDR3 runs 16 residues. CDR3 in amino acids: CASSPQQVSMNTEAFF.

This rearrangement joins TRBV29-1 to TRBJ2-3; TCRdb picks TRBD2, but there is no DNA to check that call. CDR1 SQVTM and CDR2 ANQGSEA come from the germline V gene. CDR3 size: 15 residues. CDR3 in amino acids: CSVDASGGLTDTQYF.